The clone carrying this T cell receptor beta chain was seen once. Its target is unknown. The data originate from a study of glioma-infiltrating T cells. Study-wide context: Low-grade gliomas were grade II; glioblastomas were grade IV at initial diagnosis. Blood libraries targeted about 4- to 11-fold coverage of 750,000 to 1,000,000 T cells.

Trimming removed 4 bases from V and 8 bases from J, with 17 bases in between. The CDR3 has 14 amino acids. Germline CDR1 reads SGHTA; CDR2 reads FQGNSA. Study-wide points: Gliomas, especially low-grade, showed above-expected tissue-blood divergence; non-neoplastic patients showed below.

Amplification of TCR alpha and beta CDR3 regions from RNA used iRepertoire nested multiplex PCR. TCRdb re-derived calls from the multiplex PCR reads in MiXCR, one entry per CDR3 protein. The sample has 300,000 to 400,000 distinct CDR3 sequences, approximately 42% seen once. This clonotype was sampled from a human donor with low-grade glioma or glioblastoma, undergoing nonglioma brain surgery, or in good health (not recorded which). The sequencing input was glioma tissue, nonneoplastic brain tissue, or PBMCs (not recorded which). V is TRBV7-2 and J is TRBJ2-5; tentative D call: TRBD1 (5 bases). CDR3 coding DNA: TGTGCCAGCAGCTCCGCAGGGCTATGTGACACCCAGTACTTC. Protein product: CASSSAGLCDTQYF.